This T cell receptor beta chain was observed in a study of cytotoxic CD8 clonotypes in ibrutinib-treated CLL. Study summary: Once treatment had gone on for a median of around eleven months, range 6 to 36, response samples were drawn. Whole-study results and caveats: Sustained-remission patients were sampled at different times than progressing patients were.

V was clipped by 7 bases and J by 5 bases, with 21 bases between them. The CDR3 consists of 15 residues. Germline loops: CDR1 SGHNT, CDR2 YYREEE (reference sequence). Assay used: immunoSEQ multiplex PCR; TCRdb lists only in-frame clones, some missing. This table holds 150,000 or so clones, approximately 85% found once. As regards this clone: Its antigen is still unknown.

The material sequenced was PBMCs, taken after 24 months of ibrutinib treatment. The chain joins TRBV5-4 to TRBJ1-1; D is unclear. The receptor's source is a human donor with chronic lymphocytic leukemia. CDR3 sequence: CASLSYPVGETEAFF. The CDR3, as DNA: TGTGCCAGCTTATCCTACCCAGTCGGGGAAACTGAAGCTTTCTTT.